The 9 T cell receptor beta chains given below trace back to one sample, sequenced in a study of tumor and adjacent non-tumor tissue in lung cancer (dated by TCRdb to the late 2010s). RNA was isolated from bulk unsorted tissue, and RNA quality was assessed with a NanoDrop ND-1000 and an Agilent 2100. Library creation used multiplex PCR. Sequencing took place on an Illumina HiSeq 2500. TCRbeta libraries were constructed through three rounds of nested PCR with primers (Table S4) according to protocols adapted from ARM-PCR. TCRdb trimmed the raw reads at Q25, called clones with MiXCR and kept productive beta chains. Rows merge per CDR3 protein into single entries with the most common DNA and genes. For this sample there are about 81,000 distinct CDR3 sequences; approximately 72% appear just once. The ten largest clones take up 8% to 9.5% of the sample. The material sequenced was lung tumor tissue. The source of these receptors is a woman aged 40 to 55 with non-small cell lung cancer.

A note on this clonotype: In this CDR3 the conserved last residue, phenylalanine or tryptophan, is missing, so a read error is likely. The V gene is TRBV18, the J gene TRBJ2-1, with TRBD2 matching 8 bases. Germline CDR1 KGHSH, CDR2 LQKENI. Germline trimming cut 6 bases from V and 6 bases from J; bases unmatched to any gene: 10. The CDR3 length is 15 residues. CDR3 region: CASSSKRGHSNEQFV. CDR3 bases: TGTGCCAGCTCCTCCAAGCGGGGGCACTCCAATGAGCAGTTCGTC.

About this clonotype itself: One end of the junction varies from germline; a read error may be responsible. In DNA, the CDR3 is TGTACCAGCAGCCAAGATCAGGGCGGGGGATACGAGCAGTACTTC. Its translation is CTSSQDQGGGYEQYF. This chain joins TRBV4-2 and TRBJ2-7, with TRBD2 matching over 7 bases. The CDR3 has 15 residues. The V gene's germline CDR1 is LGHNA and CDR2 YNFKEQ.

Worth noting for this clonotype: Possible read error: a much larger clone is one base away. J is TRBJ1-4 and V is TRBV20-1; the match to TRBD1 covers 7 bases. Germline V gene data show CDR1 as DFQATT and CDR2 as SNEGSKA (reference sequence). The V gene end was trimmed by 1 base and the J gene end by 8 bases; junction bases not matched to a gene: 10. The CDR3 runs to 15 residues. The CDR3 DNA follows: TGCAGTGCTAGAGCCCTCGGGACAGCAGCAGAAAAACTGTTTTTT. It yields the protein CSARALGTAAEKLFF.

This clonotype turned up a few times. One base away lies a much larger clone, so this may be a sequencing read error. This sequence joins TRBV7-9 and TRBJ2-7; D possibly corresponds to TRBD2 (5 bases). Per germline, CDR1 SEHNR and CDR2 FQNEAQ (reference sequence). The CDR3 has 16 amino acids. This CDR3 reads CASSSPGADLTYKQYF. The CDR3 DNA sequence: TGTGCCAGCAGCTCCCCCGGAGCGGACCTAACCTACAAGCAGTACTTC.

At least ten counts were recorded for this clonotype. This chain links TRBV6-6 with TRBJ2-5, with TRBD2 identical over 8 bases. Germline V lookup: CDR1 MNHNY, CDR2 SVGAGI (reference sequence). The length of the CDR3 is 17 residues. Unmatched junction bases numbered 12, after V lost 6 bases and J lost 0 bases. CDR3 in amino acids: CASSPSSGGRYQETQYF. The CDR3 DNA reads TGTGCCAGCAGCCCCTCAAGCGGGGGTAGGTACCAAGAGACCCAGTACTTC.

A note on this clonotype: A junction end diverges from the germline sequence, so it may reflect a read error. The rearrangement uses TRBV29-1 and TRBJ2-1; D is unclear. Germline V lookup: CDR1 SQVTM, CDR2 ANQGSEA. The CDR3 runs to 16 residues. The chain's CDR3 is CTVQFQSLVSYNEQFF. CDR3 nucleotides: TGCACCGTTCAGTTCCAGTCCTTGGTAAGCTACAATGAACAGTTCTTC.

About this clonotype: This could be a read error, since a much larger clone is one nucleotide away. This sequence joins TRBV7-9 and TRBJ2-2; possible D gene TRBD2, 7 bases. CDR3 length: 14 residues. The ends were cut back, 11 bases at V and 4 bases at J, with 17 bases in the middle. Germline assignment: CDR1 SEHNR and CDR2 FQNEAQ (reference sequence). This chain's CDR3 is CALWEGDPTGELFF. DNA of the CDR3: TGTGCCCTCTGGGAGGGGGACCCCACCGGGGAGCTGTTTTTT.

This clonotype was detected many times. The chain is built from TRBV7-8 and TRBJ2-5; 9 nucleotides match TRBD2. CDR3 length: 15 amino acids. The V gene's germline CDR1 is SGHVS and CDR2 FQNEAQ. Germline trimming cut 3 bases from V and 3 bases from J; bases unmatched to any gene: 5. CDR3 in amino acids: CASSLSVAGEETQYF. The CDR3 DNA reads TGTGCCAGCAGCTTGTCGGTAGCGGGAGAAGAGACCCAGTACTTC. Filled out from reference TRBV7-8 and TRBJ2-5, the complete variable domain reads GAGVSQSPRYKVAKRGQDVALRCDPISGHVSLFWYQQALGQGPEFLTYFQNEAQLDKSGLPSDRFFAERPEGSVSTLKIQRTQQEDSAVYLCASSLSVAGEETQYFGPGTRLLVL.

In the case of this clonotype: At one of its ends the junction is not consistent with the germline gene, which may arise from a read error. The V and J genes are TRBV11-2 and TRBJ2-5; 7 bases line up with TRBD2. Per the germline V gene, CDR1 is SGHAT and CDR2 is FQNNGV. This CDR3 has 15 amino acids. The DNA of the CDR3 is TGTGCCGGCAGGCGGTCCAGTAGCGGGCGGGAGACCCAGTACTTC. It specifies CAGRRSSSGRETQYF.